The clone carrying this T cell receptor (beta chain) was picked up a small number of times. Its antigen is still unknown. A multiplex PCR was run with 60 Vbeta primers and 13 Jbeta primers. Profiling relied on immunoSEQ multiplex PCR, and the TCRdb table lists in-frame clones only, not all of them. Of roughly 150,000 clones listed, around 73% are singletons. The germline V gene has CDR1 SGHKS and CDR2 YYEKEE (reference sequence). The CDR3 is made up of 12 amino acids. V lost 3 bases to trimming and J lost 4 bases, with 7 bases between them. This specimen belongs to a study of cytomegalovirus exposure and HLA in healthy donors. In the study overall: One earlier analysis, a look at some 180 million T cells, found almost 120 million unique TCR beta sequences.

Study-wide results and limits: TCR sequences were mostly rare, though some public TCRs occurred in many donors. Published work reported that the classifier diagnosed cytomegalovirus status with high specificity and sensitivity. Later analysis associated a missense DCLRE1C variant with TCR beta V- and J-gene trimming.

Specimen: PBMCs. This rearrangement joins TRBV5-5 to TRBJ1-1; no clear D. This sequence originates from a woman aged 18-29 years in good health and CMV-seropositive. The CDR3, as DNA: TGTGCCAGCAGCTCGTTCCCCACTGAAGCTTTCTTT. Translation gives CASSSFPTEAFF.